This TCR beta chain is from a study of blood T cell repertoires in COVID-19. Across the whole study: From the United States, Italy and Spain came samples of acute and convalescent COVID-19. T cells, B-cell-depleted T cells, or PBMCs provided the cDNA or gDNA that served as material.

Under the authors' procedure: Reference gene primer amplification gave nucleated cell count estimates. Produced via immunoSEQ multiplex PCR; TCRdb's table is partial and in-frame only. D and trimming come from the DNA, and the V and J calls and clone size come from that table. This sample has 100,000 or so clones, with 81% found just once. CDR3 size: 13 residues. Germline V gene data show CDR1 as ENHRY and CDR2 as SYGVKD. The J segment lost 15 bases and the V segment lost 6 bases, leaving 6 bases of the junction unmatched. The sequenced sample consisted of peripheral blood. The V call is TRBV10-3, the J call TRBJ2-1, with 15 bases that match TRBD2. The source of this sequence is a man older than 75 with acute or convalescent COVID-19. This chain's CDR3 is CAIRGLAGGPWFF. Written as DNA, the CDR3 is TGTGCCATCAGGGGACTAGCGGGAGGCCCTTGGTTCTTC.